Following are 25 T cell receptor beta chains from one sample sequenced in a study of shared clonotypes between healthy human individuals. TCRdb's table, derived via immunoSEQ multiplex PCR, lists solely in-frame clones and lacks some. The sample carries 2 million to 2.5 million clones, less than 95% recorded once. What was sequenced was naive CD4+ T cells from PBMCs. Stated subset: CD45RA+ positively selected. These receptors came from a man aged 18 to 29 in good health. Some clones in this sample may be carry-over from other donors' samples.

The V call is TRBV6-5, the J call TRBJ2-7; D perhaps matches TRBD1 (6 bases). CDR1 is MNHEY and CDR2 is SVGAGI in the germline V gene. Trimming took 6 bases from V and 0 from J, leaving 15 bases between them. This CDR3 spans 15 amino acids. CDR3 amino acids: CASRQTGLSSYEQYF. The CDR3 DNA reads as TGTGCCAGCAGGCAAACAGGGTTGAGCTCCTACGAGCAGTACTTC.

The chain's CDR3 is CASSSPAGSSYEQYF. DNA of the CDR3: TGTGCCAGCAGCTCGCCGGCGGGGAGCTCCTACGAGCAGTACTTC. This sequence joins TRBV27 and TRBJ2-7; weak D call: TRBD2 (6 bases). From germline, CDR1 is MNHEY and CDR2 SMNVEV (reference sequence). This CDR3 has 15 amino acids. Trimming removed 6 bases at V and 0 bases at J, with 15 bases between.

The V gene is TRBV30, the J gene TRBJ2-1; perhaps TRBD1 as D (7 bases). Trimming removed 4 bases from V and 4 bases from J, with 14 bases in between. The CDR3 covers 14 residues. Looked up from germline, CDR1 is GTSNPN and CDR2 is SVGIG (reference sequence). In DNA form, the CDR3 reads TGTGCCTGGACCAGGGGGGCGCGGTACAATGAGCAGTTCTTC. It encodes CAWTRGARYNEQFF.

This rearrangement joins TRBV11-2 to TRBJ2-7, with D tentatively TRBD2 (5 bases). Trimming took 2 bases from V and 6 from J, leaving 20 bases between them. Germline loops: CDR1 SGHAT, CDR2 FQNNGV. The CDR3 consists of 16 residues. The CDR3 DNA reads TGTGCCAGCAGCTTATTGCGTTCGGGAAGGGCCTTCGAGCAGTACTTC. Protein sequence: CASSLLRSGRAFEQYF.

On this clone: The same CDR3 can be traced to other DNA sequences in this sample. The rearrangement uses TRBV5-1 and TRBJ1-1; D is unclear. Germline loops: CDR1 SGHRS, CDR2 YFSETQ. The CDR3 is made up of 14 amino acids. V was shortened by 0 bases and J by 0 bases, with 6 bases between the two germline ends. DNA for the CDR3: TGCGCCAGCAGCTTGGATGGCCTGAACACTGAAGCTTTCTTT. It specifies CASSLDGLNTEAFF.

The rearrangement uses TRBV18 and TRBJ2-5, with a possible D match to TRBD2 (6 bases). Per the germline V gene, CDR1 is KGHSH and CDR2 is LQKENI. The CDR3 runs to 14 residues. The V end lost 1 base, the J end lost 3 bases, and 9 bases lay between the germline ends. The CDR3 DNA sequence: TGTGCCAGCTCACCACGGGACTTAAAAGAGACCCAGTACTTC. Its translation: CASSPRDLKETQYF.

J is TRBJ1-6 and V is TRBV4-1; no clear D gene. The CDR3 runs 14 residues. Germline V gives CDR1 MGHRA, CDR2 YSYEKL. V lost 4 bases and J 6 bases, leaving 10 bases between the germline ends. The CDR3 loop is CASSPRETNSPLHF. CDR3 in DNA: TGCGCCAGCAGCCCCCGAGAGACTAATTCACCCCTCCACTTT.

The rearrangement uses TRBV5-1 and TRBJ2-5, with D perhaps TRBD1 (5 bases). V lost 6 bases, J lost 5 bases, and 8 bases lay in between. The CDR3 is 11 residues long. Looked up from germline, CDR1 is SGHRS and CDR2 is YFSETQ. The CDR3 DNA sequence: TGCGCCAGCACAGGGTTGGAGACCCAGTACTTC. Protein sequence: CASTGLETQYF.

The chain couples TRBV6-1 to TRBJ2-7; D is undetermined. Germline values: CDR1 MNHNS, CDR2 SASEGT. The germline V and J ends were trimmed by 5 bases and 3 bases, with 14 bases remaining between them. The CDR3 has 14 residues. This CDR3 is CASSTRAGGYEQYF. In DNA form, the CDR3 reads TGTGCCAGCAGTACCCGGGCCGGTGGCTACGAGCAGTACTTC.

This chain joins TRBV6-6 and TRBJ1-1; D ambiguous. Trimming removed 0 bases at V and 6 bases at J, with 11 bases between. This CDR3 is 14 amino acids long. CDR1 is MNHNY, CDR2 SVGAGI, per germline (reference sequence). CDR3 nucleotide sequence: TGTGCCAGCAGTTACTCGGGCGGTGTGGCTGAAGCTTTCTTT. As protein: CASSYSGGVAEAFF.

Regarding this clone: The identical CDR3 is also encoded by other nucleotide sequences in the sample. The genes are TRBV5-1 and TRBJ2-1, with D unresolved. The V gene lost 0 bases and the J gene lost 4 bases, with 8 bases spanning the gap. CDR1 is SGHRS and CDR2 is YFSETQ in the germline V gene. This CDR3 contains 14 residues. CDR3 loop: CASSLAASYNEQFF. The DNA of the CDR3 is TGCGCCAGCAGCTTGGCGGCCTCTTACAATGAGCAGTTCTTC.

The J gene is TRBJ2-1, the V gene TRBV4-1, with a possible D match to TRBD2 (7 bases). V was pared by 0 bases and J by 3 bases, with 12 bases between. CDR3 length: 16 amino acids. The germline CDR1 and CDR2 sequences are MGHRA and YSYEKL. The CDR3 nucleotides are TGCGCCAGCAGCCAAGAGCCGGGGGGCGGCTACAATGAGCAGTTCTTC. Protein sequence: CASSQEPGGGYNEQFF.

The rearrangement uses TRBV5-4 and TRBJ2-2; a possible D gene is TRBD1 (6 bases). The CDR3 is 16 amino acids. V lost 4 bases to trimming and J lost 0 bases, with 13 bases between them. Germline lookup yields CDR1 SGHNT and CDR2 YYREEE (reference sequence). The CDR3 loop is CASSPKGDPNTGELFF. CDR3 nucleotides: TGTGCCAGCAGCCCGAAGGGGGACCCGAACACCGGGGAGCTGTTTTTT.

This clone was picked up one time. CDR3: CASGPQGGDTQYF. Here the CDR3 DNA reads TGTGCTAGTGGCCCTCAGGGAGGCGATACGCAGTATTTT. V usage is TRBV12-5 and J usage is TRBJ2-3, with D possibly being TRBD2 (6 bases). Trimming cost V 6 bases and J 6 bases, with 13 bases left between them. The V gene's germline CDR1 is LGHNT and CDR2 FRNRAP. There are 13 residues in the CDR3.

The chain links TRBV6-1 to TRBJ2-4, with a possible D match to TRBD2 (6 bases). The germline V gene has CDR1 MNHNS and CDR2 SASEGT. The CDR3 sequence is 14 residues long. Trimming removed 2 bases from V and 8 bases from J, with 13 bases in between. CDR3 sequence: CASSEFGGVDIQYF. DNA for the CDR3: TGTGCCAGCAGTGAATTCGGAGGGGTGGACATTCAGTACTTC.

This rearrangement joins TRBV5-1 to TRBJ2-1; tentatively, D is TRBD2 (6 bases). The CDR3 has 15 residues. With 4 bases removed from V and 4 bases from J, the gap between germline ends came to 15 bases. Germline CDR1 SGHRS, CDR2 YFSETQ. The CDR3 DNA is TGCGCCAGCAGCGACAGAGTAGCGGAGTACAATGAGCAGTTCTTC. Residues: CASSDRVAEYNEQFF.

This sequence joins TRBV6-5 and TRBJ1-2, with D hard to call. There are 13 residues in the CDR3. Trimming left V 8 bases short and J 8 bases short, with 18 bases between. The germline gives CDR1 MNHEY, CDR2 SVGAGI. The CDR3, as DNA: TGTGCCAGCCGAACCGGGCCAGTCGGAGGCTACACCTTC. It yields the protein CASRTGPVGGYTF.

V is TRBV28 and J is TRBJ1-5; D gene unclear. The CDR3 has 14 amino acids. The V end was cut by 2 bases, the J end by 3 bases, with 8 bases between. The germline CDR1 and CDR2 sequences are MDHEN and SYDVKM. For the CDR3, the DNA is TGTGCCAGCAGTTTAGCCGGCTACAATCAGCCCCAGCATTTT. Its translation: CASSLAGYNQPQHF.

The chain recombines TRBV23-1 with TRBJ2-7; D is ambiguous. TRBV23-1 is treated as an ORF (open reading frame) with a function not yet certain. Trimming shortened V by 0 bases and J by 4 bases, and 19 bases separated the two germline ends. The CDR3 is 17 amino acids. The CDR3 region has the DNA TGCGCCAGCAGTCAATCATGGTGTGTGAGGAGTAGGTACGAGCAGTACTTC. Protein product: CASSQSWCVRSRYEQYF.

The chain employs TRBV7-3 and TRBJ2-3; D not resolved. This CDR3 is built from 16 residues. Germline CDR1 reads SGHTA; CDR2 reads FQGTGA. Trimming removed 2 bases from V and 1 base from J, with 13 bases in between. CDR3 residues: CASSLGGSTRTDTQYF. The CDR3 nucleotides are TGTGCCAGCAGCTTAGGTGGCAGCACACGCACAGATACGCAGTATTTT.

On this clone: The same CDR3 arises from other DNA sequences in this sample as well. The V gene is TRBV30, the J gene TRBJ2-7; 7 nucleotides agree with TRBD2. V shed 5 bases and J 4 bases; nucleotides not matched to a gene: 2. CDR1 is GTSNPN and CDR2 is SVGIG in the germline V gene (reference sequence). CDR3 length: 11 amino acids. CDR3 bases: TGTGCCTGGGGGGGACTATACGAGCAGTACTTC. It codes for CAWGGLYEQYF.

This chain uses TRBV13 with TRBJ2-7; either TRBD1 or TRBD2 may supply D (5 bases each). This CDR3 region has 15 residues. Germline CDR1 is PRHDT and CDR2 is FYEKMQ (reference sequence). The ends were cut back, 2 bases at V and 2 bases at J, with 13 bases in the middle. CDR3 loop: CASSLFGTPPYEQYF. For the CDR3, the DNA is TGTGCCAGCAGCTTATTCGGGACCCCTCCCTACGAGCAGTACTTC.

This clone was recorded only once. This sequence joins TRBV28 and TRBJ2-1; TRBD2 aligns across 13 bases. With V trimmed by 4 bases and J by 8 bases, 2 bases remained unmatched. The CDR3 covers 14 residues. From germline, CDR1 is MDHEN and CDR2 SYDVKM. For the CDR3, the DNA is TGTGCCAGCAGTTGGACTAGCGGGAGCCATGAGCAGTTCTTC. Translation: CASSWTSGSHEQFF.

The chain links TRBV19 to TRBJ1-4; D is perhaps TRBD1 (5 bases). V was cut by 3 bases and J by 8 bases, with 10 bases left in between. The germline V gene encodes CDR1 LNHDA and CDR2 SQIVND (reference sequence). This CDR3 has 13 amino acids. Written as DNA, the CDR3 is TGTGCCAGTAGTATTCTACAGGAGGAAAAACTGTTTTTT. It encodes CASSILQEEKLFF.

The gene calls are TRBV18 and TRBJ2-7; 9 bases align to TRBD1. Germline-derived CDR1 and CDR2 are KGHSH and LQKENI. The trim removed 0 bases at V and 5 bases at J, leaving 5 bases unmatched. CDR3 length: 15 residues. CDR3 sequence reads: CASSPPGQGPHEQYF. The CDR3 coding sequence is TGTGCCAGCTCACCACCGGGACAGGGTCCCCACGAGCAGTACTTC.